One and the same sample provided the 19 T cell receptor beta chains below, sequenced in a study of cytomegalovirus exposure and HLA in healthy donors. It was with 60 Vbeta and 13 Jbeta primers that the PCR ran. TCRdb's table, derived via immunoSEQ multiplex PCR, lists solely in-frame clones and lacks some. The sample has fewer than 200,000 clones; about 9% are singletons. The sequencing input was PBMCs. Every receptor here comes from a woman aged 25 to 39 in good health and CMV-seropositive.

DNA for the CDR3: TGTGCCAGCAGGACAGGGGTTGGGGTCAATGAGCAGTTCTTC. Its protein product is CASRTGVGVNEQFF. V is TRBV6-5 and J is TRBJ2-1, with 8 positions matching TRBD1. Germline lookup yields CDR1 MNHEY and CDR2 SVGAGI. There are 14 residues in the CDR3. The trim removed 6 bases at V and 6 bases at J, leaving 7 bases unmatched.

The chain combines TRBV2 with TRBJ1-2, with no clear D. The CDR3 sequence is 13 residues long. Germline assignment: CDR1 SNHLY and CDR2 FYNNEI. The V end lost 3 bases, the J end lost 2 bases, and 7 bases lay between the germline ends. CDR3 bases: TGTGCCAGCAGTGAGTCAGAAAACTATGGCTACACCTTC. This encodes CASSESENYGYTF.

This chain joins TRBV19 and TRBJ1-2, with a tentative D call TRBD1 (6 bases). Germline V gives CDR1 LNHDA, CDR2 SQIVND (reference sequence). There are 13 residues in the CDR3. Trimming took 5 bases from V and 2 from J, leaving 9 bases between them. The CDR3, as DNA: TGTGCCAGTAGTCGGACAGAAAACTATGGCTACACCTTC. It is translated as CASSRTENYGYTF.

This clone was seen more than once but under ten times. The chain carries TRBV6-5 and TRBJ2-7, with 9 nucleotides matching TRBD1. The V segment lost 5 bases and the J segment 2 bases; nucleotides outside the gene matches: 4. Germline loops: CDR1 MNHEY, CDR2 SVGAGI. The CDR3 covers 14 residues. The chain's CDR3 is CASSLRDRAYEQYF. For the CDR3, the DNA is TGTGCCAGCAGTCTCCGGGACAGGGCCTACGAGCAGTACTTC.

The CDR3 DNA is TGTGCCAGCAGCCTAAGCGGGGGCACTGAAGCTTTCTTT. This codes for CASSLSGGTEAFF. V gene TRBV13 combines with J gene TRBJ1-1, with D perhaps TRBD1 (5 bases). Trimming took off 5 bases at V and 4 bases at J, with 11 bases between the two ends. CDR3 size: 13 residues. Germline V CDR1 and CDR2: PRHDT, FYEKMQ (reference sequence).

The chain uses TRBV5-6 and TRBJ2-3; possible D gene TRBD1, 6 bases. Germline V gene lookup returns CDR1 SGHDT and CDR2 YYEEEE. CDR3 length: 15 residues. Trimming left V 4 bases short and J 3 bases short, with 15 bases between. In DNA form, the CDR3 reads TGTGCCAGCAGCCCCGGACAGAGGAGTACAGATACGCAGTATTTT. Its protein is CASSPGQRSTDTQYF. The entire variable domain, with the rest obtained from reference TRBV5-6 and TRBJ2-3, is as follows: DAGVTQSPTHLIKTRGQQVTLRCSPKSGHDTVSWYQQALGQGPQFIFQYYEEEERQRGNFPDRFSGHQFPNYSSELNVNALLLGDSALYLCASSPGQRSTDTQYFGPGTRLTVL.

The chain combines TRBV7-2 with TRBJ2-2; 7 nucleotides line up with TRBD1. J lost 4 bases, V lost 2 bases, and 10 bases had no gene match. Germline CDR1 and CDR2: SGHTA and FQGNSA. The CDR3 extends over 17 amino acids. CDR3 in DNA: TGTGCCAGCAGCTTATTAGGGCCAGGGGGTCCCACCGGGGAGCTGTTTTTT. Its protein product is CASSLLGPGGPTGELFF.

The rearrangement links TRBV30 to TRBJ2-5, with 8 positions matching TRBD1. The trim removed 4 bases at V and 5 bases at J, leaving 9 bases unmatched. Germline CDR1 GTSNPN, CDR2 SVGIG (reference sequence). This CDR3 region has 14 residues. Here the CDR3 reads CAWTGQGVEETQYF. CDR3 bases: TGTGCCTGGACCGGACAGGGAGTAGAGGAGACCCAGTACTTC.

This chain uses TRBV15 with TRBJ1-2; D is unclear. Trimming removed 3 bases at V and 0 bases at J, with 11 bases between. The CDR3 has 15 residues. Per the germline V gene, CDR1 is LNHNV and CDR2 is YYDKDF (reference sequence). CDR3 in amino acids: CATSSTHPANYGYTF. The CDR3 nucleotides are TGTGCCACCAGCAGTACCCACCCAGCTAACTATGGCTACACCTTC.

The table lists this clone with many counts. The V and J genes are TRBV9 and TRBJ1-1; possible D gene TRBD1, 5 bases. In germline, CDR1 is SGDLS, CDR2 YYNGEE. The CDR3 has 16 amino acids. V lost 2 bases, J lost 1 base, and 15 bases lay in between. CDR3 region: CASSVFGGSRNTEAFF. The CDR3 DNA sequence: TGTGCCAGCAGCGTTTTTGGGGGGTCTAGGAACACTGAAGCTTTCTTT.

The chain joins TRBV7-2 to TRBJ1-1; D perhaps matches TRBD1 (5 bases). CDR3 length equals 14 residues. Germline loops: CDR1 SGHTA, CDR2 FQGNSA. Trimming took 3 bases from V and 4 from J, leaving 12 bases between them. CDR3 nucleotides: TGTGCCAGCAGCTTGGGGGGACCCAGCACTGAAGCTTTCTTT. It is translated as CASSLGGPSTEAFF.

This clone was counted a few times. This chain joins TRBV7-2 and TRBJ2-5, with a tentative D call TRBD2 (5 bases). Per the germline V gene, CDR1 is SGHTA and CDR2 is FQGNSA. V dropped 2 bases and J dropped 6 bases, with 10 bases sitting between them. The CDR3 spans 13 residues. The DNA of the CDR3 is TGTGCCAGCAGCTTACGGACTCTCCAGACCCAGTACTTC. Protein: CASSLRTLQTQYF.

In DNA form, the CDR3 reads TGCGCCAGCAGCTCGGAAGCGGGGCTTACCTACGAGCAGTACTTC. Protein: CASSSEAGLTYEQYF. J is TRBJ2-7 and V is TRBV5-1, with 7 positions matching TRBD2. The germline gives CDR1 SGHRS, CDR2 YFSETQ. The CDR3 covers 15 residues. Trimming took 3 bases from V and 2 from J; bases not matched to a gene: 8.

This clone was observed a handful of times. This chain joins TRBV5-1 and TRBJ2-5; D possibly corresponds to TRBD1 (6 bases). This CDR3 region has 14 residues. In germline, CDR1 is SGHRS, CDR2 YFSETQ. The V end was cut by 0 bases, the J end by 5 bases, with 11 bases between. DNA of the CDR3: TGCGCCAGCAGCTTGGGGGCAAGGGGGGAGACCCAGTACTTC. This gives the protein CASSLGARGETQYF.

This clone turned up a few times. The chain links TRBV4-1 to TRBJ1-1; a possible D gene is TRBD1 (6 bases). The germline gives CDR1 MGHRA, CDR2 YSYEKL. The CDR3 consists of 17 residues. V dropped 1 base and J dropped 1 base, with 16 bases sitting between them. Here the CDR3 reads CASSQVRPRGRNTEAFF. Here the CDR3 DNA reads TGCGCCAGCAGCCAAGTTAGGCCCAGGGGCAGGAACACTGAAGCTTTCTTT.

This clone was observed a handful of times. V is TRBV9 and J is TRBJ2-1; D is ambiguous. In germline, CDR1 is SGDLS, CDR2 YYNGEE. The CDR3 is 12 amino acids. V gave up 3 bases and J gave up 10 bases, with 11 bases separating them. The CDR3 is CASSAQSIEQFF. CDR3 DNA: TGTGCCAGCAGCGCCCAGTCCATCGAGCAGTTCTTC.

The gene calls are TRBV29-1 and TRBJ1-3; D is unresolved. The germline V and J ends were trimmed by 7 bases and 4 bases, with 14 bases remaining between them. The CDR3 spans 13 residues. CDR1 is SQVTM and CDR2 is ANQGSEA in the germline V gene. In DNA, the CDR3 is TGCAGCGCCGCGTATGAGTGGGGAAACACCATATATTTT. Protein sequence: CSAAYEWGNTIYF.

In its sample, this clone was seen a few times. The V gene is TRBV4-1, the J gene TRBJ2-6, with 9 bases that match TRBD1. Trimming removed 3 bases from V and 1 base from J; junction bases left unmatched: 1. This CDR3 is built from 16 residues. The germline V gene has CDR1 MGHRA and CDR2 YSYEKL. In DNA form, the CDR3 reads TGCGCCAGCAGCCAGGGGACAGGGTCTGGGGCCAACGTCCTGACTTTC. Protein: CASSQGTGSGANVLTF.

This clone was counted only a few times. For the CDR3, the DNA is TGCGCCAGCAGCCAAGATCTTAGGGGTGGGTACAATGAGCAGTTCTTC. Translating it yields CASSQDLRGGYNEQFF. The genes are TRBV4-1 and TRBJ2-1; D is possibly TRBD1 (5 bases). Between the trimmed V and J ends, which lost 0 bases and 4 bases, there was a span of 13 bases. This CDR3 is built from 16 residues. Germline CDR1 is MGHRA and CDR2 is YSYEKL.